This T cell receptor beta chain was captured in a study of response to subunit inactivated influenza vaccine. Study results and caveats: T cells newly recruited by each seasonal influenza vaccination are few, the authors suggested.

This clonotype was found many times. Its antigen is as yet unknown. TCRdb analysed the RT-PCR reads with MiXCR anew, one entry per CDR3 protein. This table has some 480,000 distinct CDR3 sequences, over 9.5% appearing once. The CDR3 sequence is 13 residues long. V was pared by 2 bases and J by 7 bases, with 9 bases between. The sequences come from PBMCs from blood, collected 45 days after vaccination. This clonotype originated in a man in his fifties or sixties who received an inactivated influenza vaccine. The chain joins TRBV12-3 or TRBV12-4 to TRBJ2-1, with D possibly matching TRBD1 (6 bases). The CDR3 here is CASSLQGRNEQFF. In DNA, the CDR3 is TGTGCCAGCAGTTTACAGGGGCGGAATGAGCAGTTCTTC.